What follows is one T cell receptor (beta chain) and its context. Its antigen is unidentified. V was trimmed by 0 bases and J by 5 bases, leaving 7 bases between them. There are 13 residues in the CDR3. The germline gives CDR1 LGHDT, CDR2 YNNKEL (reference sequence). The sample originates from a study of T-cell memory formation after mild COVID-19. Study as a whole: Clusters were largely donor specific.

General observations from the study: That cross-reactive memory joined was suggested by some responding clones appearing in pre-infection memory. Most CD4+ clones that shrank were in CM and EM, while CD8+ ones turned up in EMRA.

A 5'RACE reaction primed in the constant segment made cDNA libraries of TCR alpha and TCR beta, and these carried sample barcodes and UMIs. TCRdb recomputed calls from the 5' RACE reads with MiXCR, one row per CDR3 protein. The sample lists about 190,000 distinct CDR3 sequences, about a fifth seen once, with more than 20% in the top ten. This sequence originates from an adult woman who had mild COVID-19 (a few samples of this study predate the infection). Cell type and time point are not known. The chain is built from TRBV3-1 and TRBJ1-1; no definite D call. Source material: PBMCs or a T cell subset sorted from them (not recorded which). The CDR3 DNA reads as TGTGCCAGCAGCCAAGAGTCGTATACTGAAGCTTTCTTT. This sequence encodes CASSQESYTEAFF.